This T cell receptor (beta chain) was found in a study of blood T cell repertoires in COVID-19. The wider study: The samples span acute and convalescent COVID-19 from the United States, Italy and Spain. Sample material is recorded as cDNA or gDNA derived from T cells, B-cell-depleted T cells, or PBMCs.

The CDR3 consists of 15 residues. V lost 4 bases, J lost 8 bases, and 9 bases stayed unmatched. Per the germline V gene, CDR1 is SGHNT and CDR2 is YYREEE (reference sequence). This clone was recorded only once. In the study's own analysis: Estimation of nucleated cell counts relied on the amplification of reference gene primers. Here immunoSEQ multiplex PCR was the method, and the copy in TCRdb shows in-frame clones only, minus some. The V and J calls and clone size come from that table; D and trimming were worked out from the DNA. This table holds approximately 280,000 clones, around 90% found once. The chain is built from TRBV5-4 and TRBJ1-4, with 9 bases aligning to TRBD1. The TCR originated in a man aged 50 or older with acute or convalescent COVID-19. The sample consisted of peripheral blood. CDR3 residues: CASSQPGQGGEKLFF. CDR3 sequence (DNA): TGTGCCAGCAGCCAGCCGGGACAGGGAGGCGAAAAACTGTTTTTT.